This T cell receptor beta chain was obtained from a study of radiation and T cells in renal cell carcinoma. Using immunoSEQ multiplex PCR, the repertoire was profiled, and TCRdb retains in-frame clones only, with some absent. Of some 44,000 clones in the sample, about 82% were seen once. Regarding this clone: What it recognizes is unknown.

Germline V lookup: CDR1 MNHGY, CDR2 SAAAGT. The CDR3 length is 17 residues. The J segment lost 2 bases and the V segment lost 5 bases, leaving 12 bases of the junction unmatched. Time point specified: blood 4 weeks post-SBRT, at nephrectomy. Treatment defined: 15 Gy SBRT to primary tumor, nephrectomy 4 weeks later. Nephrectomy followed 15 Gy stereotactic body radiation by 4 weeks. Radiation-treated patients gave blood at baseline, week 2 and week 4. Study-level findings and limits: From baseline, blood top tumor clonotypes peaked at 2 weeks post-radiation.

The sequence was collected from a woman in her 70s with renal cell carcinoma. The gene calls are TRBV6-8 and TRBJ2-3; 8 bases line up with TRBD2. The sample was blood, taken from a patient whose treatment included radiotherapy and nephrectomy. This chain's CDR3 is CASSRGLGSGTTDTQYF. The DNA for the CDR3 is TGTGCCAGCAGTAGGGGTTTGGGTAGCGGGACCACAGATACGCAGTATTTT.